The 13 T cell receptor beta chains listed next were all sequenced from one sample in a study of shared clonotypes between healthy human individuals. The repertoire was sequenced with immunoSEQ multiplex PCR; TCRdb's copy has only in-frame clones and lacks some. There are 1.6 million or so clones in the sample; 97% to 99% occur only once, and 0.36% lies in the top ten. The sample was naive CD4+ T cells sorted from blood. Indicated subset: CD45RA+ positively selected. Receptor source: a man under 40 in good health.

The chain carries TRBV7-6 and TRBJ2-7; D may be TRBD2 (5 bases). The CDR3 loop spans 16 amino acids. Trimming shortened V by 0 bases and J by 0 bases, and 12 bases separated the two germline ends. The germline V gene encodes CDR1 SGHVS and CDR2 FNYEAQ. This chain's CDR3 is CASSLAAGLLSYEQYF. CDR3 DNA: TGTGCCAGCAGCTTAGCGGCGGGCCTACTCTCCTACGAGCAGTACTTC. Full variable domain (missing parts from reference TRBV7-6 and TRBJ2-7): GAGVSQSPRYKVTKRGQDVALRCDPISGHVSLYWYRQALGQGPEFLTYFNYEAQQDKSGLPNDRFSAERPEGSISTLTIQRTEQRDSAMYRCASSLAAGLLSYEQYFGPGTRLTVT.

CDR3 DNA sequence: TGTGCCAGCAGCTTCCGGCTGGTCGACGAGCAGTACTTC. This gives the protein CASSFRLVDEQYF. J is TRBJ2-7 and V is TRBV9; D unclear. V gave up 4 bases and J gave up 5 bases, with 13 bases separating them. This CDR3 region has 13 residues. Germline V gene data show CDR1 as SGDLS and CDR2 as YYNGEE.

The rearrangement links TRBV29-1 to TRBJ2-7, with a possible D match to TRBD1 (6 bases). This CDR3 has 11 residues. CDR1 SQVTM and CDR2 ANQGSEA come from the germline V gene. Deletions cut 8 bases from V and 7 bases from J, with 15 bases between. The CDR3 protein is CSSSQGTEQYF. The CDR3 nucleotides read TGCAGCTCCTCTCAGGGGACGGAGCAGTACTTC.

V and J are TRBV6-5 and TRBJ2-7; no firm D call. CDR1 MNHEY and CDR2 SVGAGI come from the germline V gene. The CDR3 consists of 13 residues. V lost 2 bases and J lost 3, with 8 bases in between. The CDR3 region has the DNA TGTGCCAGCAGTTACGGGAAAGACTACGAGCAGTACTTC. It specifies CASSYGKDYEQYF.

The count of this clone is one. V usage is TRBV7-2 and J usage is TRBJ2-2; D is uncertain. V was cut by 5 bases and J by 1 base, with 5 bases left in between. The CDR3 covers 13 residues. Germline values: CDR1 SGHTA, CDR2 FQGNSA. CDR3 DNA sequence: TGTGCCAGCAGCGAAGAGAACACCGGGGAGCTGTTTTTT. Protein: CASSEENTGELFF. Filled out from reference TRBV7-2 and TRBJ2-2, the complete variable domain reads GAGVSQSPSNKVTEKGKDVELRCDPISGHTALYWYRQSLGQGLEFLIYFQGNSAPDKSGLPSDRFSAERTGGSVSTLTIQRTQQEDSAVYLCASSEENTGELFFGEGSRLTVL.

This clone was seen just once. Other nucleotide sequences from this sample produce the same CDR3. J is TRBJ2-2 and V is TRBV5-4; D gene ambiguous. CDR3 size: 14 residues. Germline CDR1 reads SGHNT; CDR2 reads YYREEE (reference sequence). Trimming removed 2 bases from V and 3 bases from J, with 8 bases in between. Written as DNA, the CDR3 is TGTGCCAGCAGCTTAGGTGGGGACACCGGGGAGCTGTTTTTT. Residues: CASSLGGDTGELFF.

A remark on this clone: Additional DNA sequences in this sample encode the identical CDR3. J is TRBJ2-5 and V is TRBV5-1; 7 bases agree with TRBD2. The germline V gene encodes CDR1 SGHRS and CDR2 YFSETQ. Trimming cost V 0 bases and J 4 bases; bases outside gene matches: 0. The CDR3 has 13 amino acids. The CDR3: CASSLAGGETQYF. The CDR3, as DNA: TGCGCCAGCAGCTTGGCGGGAGGAGAGACCCAGTACTTC. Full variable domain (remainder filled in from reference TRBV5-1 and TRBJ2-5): KAGVTQTPRYLIKTRGQQVTLSCSPISGHRSVSWYQQTPGQGLQFLFEYFSETQRNKGNFPGRFSGRQFSNSRSEMNVSTLELGDSALYLCASSLAGGETQYFGPGTRLLVL.

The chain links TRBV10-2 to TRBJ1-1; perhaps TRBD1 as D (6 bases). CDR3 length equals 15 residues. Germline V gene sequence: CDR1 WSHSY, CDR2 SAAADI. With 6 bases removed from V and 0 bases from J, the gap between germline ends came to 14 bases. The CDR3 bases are TGCGCCAGCAGGGATGCTAGGGGGATGAACACTGAAGCTTTCTTT. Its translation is CASRDARGMNTEAFF.

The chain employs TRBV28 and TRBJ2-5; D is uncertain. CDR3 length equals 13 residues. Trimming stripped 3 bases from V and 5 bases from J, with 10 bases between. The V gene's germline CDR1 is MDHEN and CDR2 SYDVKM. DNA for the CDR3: TGTGCCAGCAGTTTCGTGGCGGCGGAGACCCAGTACTTC. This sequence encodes CASSFVAAETQYF.

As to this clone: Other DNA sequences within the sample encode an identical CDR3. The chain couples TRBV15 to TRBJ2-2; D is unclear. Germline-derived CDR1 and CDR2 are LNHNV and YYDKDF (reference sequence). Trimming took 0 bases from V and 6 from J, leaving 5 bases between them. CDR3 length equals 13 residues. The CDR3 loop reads CATSRDFAGELFF. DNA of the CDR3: TGTGCCACCAGCAGAGATTTTGCCGGGGAGCTGTTTTTT.

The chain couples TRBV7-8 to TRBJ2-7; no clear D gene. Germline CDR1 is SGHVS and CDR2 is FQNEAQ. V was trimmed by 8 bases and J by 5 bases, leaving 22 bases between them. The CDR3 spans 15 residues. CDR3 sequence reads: CASGRTDGAPHEQYF. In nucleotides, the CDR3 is TGTGCCAGCGGGCGCACCGATGGAGCCCCCCACGAGCAGTACTTC. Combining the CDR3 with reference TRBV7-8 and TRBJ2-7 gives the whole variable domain GAGVSQSPRYKVAKRGQDVALRCDPISGHVSLFWYQQALGQGPEFLTYFQNEAQLDKSGLPSDRFFAERPEGSVSTLKIQRTQQEDSAVYLCASGRTDGAPHEQYFGPGTRLTVT.

CDR3: CASSLWGLESRAKNIQYF. For the CDR3, the DNA is TGTGCCAGCAGCTTATGGGGACTAGAGTCTAGGGCCAAAAACATTCAGTACTTC. V usage is TRBV7-6 and J usage is TRBJ2-4, with 8 bases fitting TRBD2. Germline values: CDR1 SGHVS, CDR2 FNYEAQ. J lost 1 base, V lost 2 bases, and 10 bases had no gene match. This CDR3 is built from 18 residues.

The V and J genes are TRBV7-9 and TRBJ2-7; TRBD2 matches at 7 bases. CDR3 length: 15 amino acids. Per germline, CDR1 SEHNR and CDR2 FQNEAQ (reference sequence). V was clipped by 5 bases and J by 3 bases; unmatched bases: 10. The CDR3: CASSGLGGGSYEQYF. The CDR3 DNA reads TGTGCCAGCAGCGGCCTCGGCGGGGGTAGCTACGAGCAGTACTTC.